This T cell receptor (beta chain) was captured by sequencing in a study of cytotoxic CD8 clonotypes in ibrutinib-treated CLL. Trimming cost V 5 bases and J 1 base, with 8 bases left between them. CDR1 SQVTM and CDR2 ANQGSEA come from the germline V gene. The CDR3 length is 12 residues. The table came from immunoSEQ multiplex PCR; TCRdb's copy has only in-frame clones and leaves some out. The sample has about 120,000 clones; approximately 58% are singletons. This clonotype was sampled from a human donor with chronic lymphocytic leukemia. Sequencing used PBMCs, obtained after 24 months of ibrutinib treatment. The chain links TRBV29-1 to TRBJ2-5; no clear D gene. The CDR3 nucleotides are TGCAGCGTTAAGGGCTCCCAAGAGACCCAGTACTTC. This encodes CSVKGSQETQYF.